What follows is one T cell receptor beta chain and its context. This entry is derived from a study of blood T cell repertoires in COVID-19. Germline V gene data show CDR1 as MNHEY and CDR2 as SVGEGT. The CDR3 totals 15 residues. The V end was cut by 6 bases, the J end by 2 bases, with 17 bases between. Sequencing was performed with immunoSEQ multiplex PCR; in TCRdb, only in-frame clones are kept and a portion is missing. The sample consists of some 120,000 clones, approximately 87% of them appearing once. This chain joins TRBV6-2 or TRBV6-3 and TRBJ2-7; TRBD1 might be the D (6 bases). This receptor was identified in a young man with acute or convalescent COVID-19. Sequencing used peripheral blood. The CDR3, as DNA: TGTGCCAGCAGCAAAACAGAGGGGGTTACCTACGAGCAGTACTTC. This sequence encodes CASSKTEGVTYEQYF.